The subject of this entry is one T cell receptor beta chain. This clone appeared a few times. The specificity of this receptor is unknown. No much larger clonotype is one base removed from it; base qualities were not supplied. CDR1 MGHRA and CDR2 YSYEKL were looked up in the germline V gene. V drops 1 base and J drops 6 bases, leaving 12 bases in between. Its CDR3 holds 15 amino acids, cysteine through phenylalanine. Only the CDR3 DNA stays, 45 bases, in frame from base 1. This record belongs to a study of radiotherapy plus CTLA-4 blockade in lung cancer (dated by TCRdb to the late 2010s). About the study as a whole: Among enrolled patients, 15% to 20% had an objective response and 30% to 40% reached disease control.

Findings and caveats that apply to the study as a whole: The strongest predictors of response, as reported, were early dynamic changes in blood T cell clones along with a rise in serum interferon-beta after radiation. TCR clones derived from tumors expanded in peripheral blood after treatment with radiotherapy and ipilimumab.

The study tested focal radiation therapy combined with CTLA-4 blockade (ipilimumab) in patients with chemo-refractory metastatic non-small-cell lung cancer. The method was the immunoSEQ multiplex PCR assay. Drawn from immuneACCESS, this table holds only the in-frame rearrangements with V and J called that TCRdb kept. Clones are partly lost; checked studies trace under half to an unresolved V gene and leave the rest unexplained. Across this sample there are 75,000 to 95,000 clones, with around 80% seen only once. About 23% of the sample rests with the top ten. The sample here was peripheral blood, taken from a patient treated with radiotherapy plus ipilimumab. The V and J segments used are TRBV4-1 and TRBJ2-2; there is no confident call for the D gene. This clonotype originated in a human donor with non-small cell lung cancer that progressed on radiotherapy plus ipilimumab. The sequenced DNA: TGCGCCAGCAGCCAAGCGGACCAGGTGCCCGGGGAGCTGTTTTTT. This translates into CASSQADQVPGELFF.